The clone carrying this TCR beta chain was counted ten times or more. Its cognate antigen is unknown. This specimen comes from a study of HIV-infected patients and healthy controls. Overall study context: CD8 counts did not change consistently during early therapy; the CD4:CD8 ratio climbed slightly.

Study-wide results and caveats: Compared with controls, mean Gini indices were significantly raised in HIV-infected repertoires, possibly indicating oligoclonality. No HLA typing of donors was done in this study.

cDNA was made from about 510 ng RNA using alpha and beta constant primers. Each of the alpha and beta chains got its own library through chain-specific third strand synthesis with indices. The SP2 site served as the priming point for second strand synthesis. TCRdb called the 5' RACE reads again in MiXCR, with one record for every CDR3 protein. The table lists about 18,000 distinct CDR3 sequences, roughly 7.9% of them singletons. V was clipped by 3 bases and J by 1 base; unmatched bases: 2. Germline V gives CDR1 SNHLY, CDR2 FYNNEI. CDR3 length equals 14 residues. Follow-up blood was drawn about 14 weeks, roughly three months, after antiretroviral therapy began. The repertoire came from unfractionated whole blood and reflected all unsorted peripheral T cells.

This TCR was sampled from an adult with HIV infection. The material was blood, obtained during antiretroviral therapy. The V call is TRBV2, the J call TRBJ2-5; 7 bases map to TRBD2. Here the CDR3 DNA reads TGTGCCAGCAGTGATCGCGGGAGCCAAGAGACCCAGTACTTC. As protein: CASSDRGSQETQYF.